These 10 T cell receptor beta chains share one sample of origin, sequenced in a study of regulatory T cells in long-lasting Graves disease. Construction of TCR beta libraries relied on iRepertoire HTBI primers and on Arm-PCR targeting CDR3 regions. Via MiXCR, TCRdb re-called the multiplex PCR reads, giving one row per CDR3 protein. The sample has a few hundred thousand distinct CDR3 sequences; roughly 15% are singletons. The time point was: newly diagnosed GD, antithyroid drugs for less than 3 months. Extracted PBMC RNA gave rise to the TCR library. These data were likewise used in another study, on T cells in Graves' hyperthyroidism and ophthalmopathy.

The sample in question was peripheral blood mononuclear cells (PBMCs), obtained at new diagnosis, from a patient treated with antithyroid drugs. The receptor source for this set is a woman between 35 and 50 years old with Graves disease.

The table lists this clonotype with a few counts. This chain connects TRBV7-2 to TRBJ1-3; D is unresolved. V lost 3 bases and J 0 bases, leaving 9 bases between the germline ends. Germline CDR1 is SGHTA and CDR2 is FQGNSA. The CDR3 is 15 residues long. The CDR3 loop is CASSFQDFSGNTIYF. The DNA of the CDR3 is TGTGCCAGCAGCTTTCAGGACTTCTCTGGAAACACCATATATTTT. The full variable domain, its missing parts supplied by reference TRBV7-2 and TRBJ1-3, is GAGVSQSPSNKVTEKGKDVELRCDPISGHTALYWYRQSLGQGLEFLIYFQGNSAPDKSGLPSDRFSAERTGGSVSTLTIQRTQQEDSAVYLCASSFQDFSGNTIYFGEGSWLTVV.

V usage is TRBV7-8 and J usage is TRBJ2-1; D possibly corresponds to TRBD1 (7 bases). Germline V gives CDR1 SGHVS, CDR2 FQNEAQ. The CDR3 contains 15 residues. V was cut by 7 bases and J by 2 bases, with 15 bases left in between. In nucleotides, the CDR3 is TGTGCCAGCAACGGAGGGACAGAACCCTACAATGAGCAGTTCTTC. It yields the protein CASNGGTEPYNEQFF.

This clonotype was seen ten or more times. The rearrangement uses TRBV19 and TRBJ2-7; D unresolved. Germline-derived CDR1 and CDR2 are LNHDA and SQIVND (reference sequence). V lost 4 bases, J lost 2 bases, and 9 bases lay in between. The CDR3 is 13 residues long. CDR3 bases: TGTGCCAGTAGTAAGATCGGCCCCTACGAGCAGTACTTC. Translated: CASSKIGPYEQYF.

About this clonotype: One end of the junction is discordant with germline, which a read error may explain. This sequence joins TRBV2 and TRBJ2-7; TRBD2 agrees at 8 bases. The germline V gene has CDR1 SNHLY and CDR2 FYNNEI. CDR3 length: 14 residues. The CDR3 sequence: CASSLAGISYKQYF. CDR3 DNA: TGTGCCAGCAGTTTAGCGGGGATCTCCTACAAGCAGTACTTC.

The chain joins TRBV4-2 to TRBJ2-3; TRBD2 aligns across 9 bases. Germline assignment: CDR1 LGHNA and CDR2 YNFKEQ. J was trimmed by 1 base and V by 2 bases; bases with no gene match: 7. There are 17 residues in the CDR3. This CDR3 is CASSQIAGEIGTDTQYF. For the CDR3, the DNA is TGTGCCAGCAGCCAAATAGCGGGAGAGATTGGCACAGATACGCAGTATTTT.

This rearrangement joins TRBV9 to TRBJ1-2, with a weak D call TRBD1 (5 bases). Germline V CDR1 and CDR2: SGDLS, YYNGEE. The V end lost 0 bases, the J end lost 7 bases, and 7 bases lay between the germline ends. The CDR3 covers 12 residues. In DNA form, the CDR3 reads TGTGCCAGCAGCGTAGCGGGGGGTGGCTACACCTTC. This gives the protein CASSVAGGGYTF.

This clonotype was recorded many times. The chain links TRBV12-3 or TRBV12-4 to TRBJ2-1, with D possibly TRBD2 on 6 matching bases. The CDR3 runs to 14 residues. V was cut by 8 bases and J by 0 bases, with 11 bases left in between. The chain's CDR3 is CASRGDSSYNEQFF. In DNA form, the CDR3 reads TGTGCCAGCCGCGGGGATAGCTCCTACAATGAGCAGTTCTTC.

Many counts were recorded for this clonotype. The chain joins TRBV11-3 to TRBJ2-2, with TRBD2 matching 13 bases. This CDR3 has 15 residues. Germline V CDR1 and CDR2: SGHNT, YENEEA. V was pared by 3 bases and J by 6 bases, with 1 base of the junction left unmatched. DNA of the CDR3: TGTGCCAGCAGCTTCGGACTAGCGGGAGCCGGGGAGCTGTTTTTT. Translation: CASSFGLAGAGELFF.

At least ten counts were recorded for this clonotype. The chain employs TRBV11-3 and TRBJ2-3; maybe TRBD2 (5 bases). V lost 1 base and J lost 1, with 15 bases in between. Germline V gene lookup returns CDR1 SGHNT and CDR2 YENEEA. The CDR3 totals 17 residues. The CDR3 nucleotides are TGTGCCAGCAGCTTAGCCCAACGAGGGCTCGGCACAGATACGCAGTATTTT. It translates to CASSLAQRGLGTDTQYF.

This clonotype was counted many times. This rearrangement joins TRBV15 to TRBJ2-2; 8 bases align to TRBD1. The CDR3 has 17 amino acids. Germline V gives CDR1 LNHNV, CDR2 YYDKDF (reference sequence). The junction had 8 bases not matched to a gene; V was cut back by 0 bases and J by 5 bases. CDR3 in DNA: TGTGCCACCAGCAGAGACCTACAGGGGGTCAGAACCGGGGAGCTGTTTTTT. Translating it yields CATSRDLQGVRTGELFF.